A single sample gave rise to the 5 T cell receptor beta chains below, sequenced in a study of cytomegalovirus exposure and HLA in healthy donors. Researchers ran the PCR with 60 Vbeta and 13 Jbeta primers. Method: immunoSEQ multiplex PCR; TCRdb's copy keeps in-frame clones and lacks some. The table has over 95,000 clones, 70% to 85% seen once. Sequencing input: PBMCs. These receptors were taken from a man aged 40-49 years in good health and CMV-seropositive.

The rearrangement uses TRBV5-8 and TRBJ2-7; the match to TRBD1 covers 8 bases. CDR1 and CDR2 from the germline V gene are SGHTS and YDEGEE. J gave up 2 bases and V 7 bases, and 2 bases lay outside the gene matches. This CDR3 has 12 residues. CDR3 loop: CASHRGTYEQYF. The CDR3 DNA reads TGTGCCAGCCACAGGGGGACCTACGAGCAGTACTTC.

This chain's CDR3 is CASSRRRGQGSNQPQHF. The CDR3 DNA follows: TGTGCCAGCAGCCGAAGAAGGGGGCAAGGGAGCAATCAGCCCCAGCATTTT. The chain is built from TRBV28 and TRBJ1-5, with 7 positions matching TRBD1. The CDR3 is 17 residues long. The germline gives CDR1 MDHEN, CDR2 SYDVKM. Trimming took 6 bases from V and 1 from J; bases not matched to a gene: 12.

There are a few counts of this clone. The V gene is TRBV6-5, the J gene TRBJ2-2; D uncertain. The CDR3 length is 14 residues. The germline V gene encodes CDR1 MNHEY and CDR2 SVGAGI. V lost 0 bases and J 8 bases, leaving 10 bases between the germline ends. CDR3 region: CASSYSNGGGELFF. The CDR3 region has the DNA TGTGCCAGCAGTTACTCGAACGGTGGTGGGGAGCTGTTTTTT.

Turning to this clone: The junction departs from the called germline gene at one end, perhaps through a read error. Here the CDR3 reads CASSLRAQQGDTQYF. The CDR3 bases are TGTGCTAGCAGCTTAAGGGCTCAACAGGGGGATACGCAGTATTTT. This chain joins TRBV7-7 and TRBJ2-3; TRBD1 aligns across 7 bases. Germline CDR1 is SSHAT and CDR2 is FNYEAQ (reference sequence). The CDR3 is 15 residues long.

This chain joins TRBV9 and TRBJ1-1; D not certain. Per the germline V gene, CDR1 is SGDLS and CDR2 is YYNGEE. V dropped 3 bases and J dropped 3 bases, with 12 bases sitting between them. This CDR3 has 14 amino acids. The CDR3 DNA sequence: TGTGCCAGCAGCGCCCCGGGGAGGGACACTGAAGCTTTCTTT. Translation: CASSAPGRDTEAFF. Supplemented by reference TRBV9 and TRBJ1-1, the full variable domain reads DSGVTQTPKHLITATGQRVTLRCSPRSGDLSVYWYQQSLDQGLQFLIQYYNGEERAKGNILERFSAQQFPDLHSELNLSSLELGDSALYFCASSAPGRDTEAFFGQGTRLTVV.